The clone carrying this TCR beta chain has a count of ten or more. The data belong to a study of cytomegalovirus exposure and HLA in healthy donors. The PCR contained 60 Vbeta and 13 Jbeta primers. Some clones are missing from TCRdb's copy, which holds only in-frame ones; the method was immunoSEQ multiplex PCR. This table has about 83,000 clones, 70% to 75% appearing once. The CDR3 loop spans 15 amino acids. With V trimmed by 6 bases and J by 1 base, 7 bases remained unmatched. CDR1 and CDR2 (germline): LNHDA, SQIVND (reference sequence). The chain links TRBV19 to TRBJ1-1; TRBD1 aligns across 8 bases. The source of this sequence is a man between 60 and 75 years old in good health and CMV-seronegative. Source material: PBMCs. The CDR3 loop reads CASRIGTGQNTEAFF. The CDR3 coding sequence is TGTGCCAGTAGAATCGGGACAGGCCAGAACACTGAAGCTTTCTTT.